Listed below are T cell receptor beta chains from one sample, sequenced in a study of beta chain features in type 1 diabetes. Libraries were prepared by immunoSEQ multiplex PCR; TCRdb keeps only in-frame clonotypes and omits some of them. The sample holds approximately 170,000 clones; over 7.5% are singletons and the top ten take about 2.5%. Sequencing was carried out using central memory CD4+ T cells from blood. These receptors were taken from a woman under 30 in good health. The CDR3 runs from the conserved cysteine through the conserved F or W. The D gene is left open where the match is weak. Size tells how often a clone was seen (once, few, many) or the class of an expanded clone, and some rows leave it out.

>NA|TRBJ1-2|TRBV2|NA|13
CASREQDYYGYTF
TGTGCCAGCAGGGAACAGGACTACTATGGCTACACCTTC
>NA|TRBJ2-7|TRBV6-1|few|14
CASSEWGLSYEQYF
TGTGCCAGCAGTGAATGGGGCCTCTCCTACGAGCAGTACTTC
>NA|TRBJ2-3|TRBV5-1|NA|14
CASSLDPGTDTQYF
TGCGCCAGCAGCTTGGACCCGGGCACAGATACGCAGTATTTT
>NA|TRBJ2-5|TRBV9|few|15
CASSASLGQQETQYF
TGTGCCAGCAGCGCCTCACTAGGTCAACAAGAGACCCAGTACTTC
>TRBD1|TRBJ2-7|TRBV29-1|many|14
CSVGPGQGSYEQYF
TGCAGCGTTGGACCGGGACAGGGGTCCTACGAGCAGTACTTC
>NA|TRBJ1-2|TRBV30|NA|11
CALSGPGGYTF
TGTGCCCTCAGCGGGCCCGGGGGCTACACCTTC
>NA|TRBJ2-7|TRBV7-2|NA|13
CASSLSVTYEQYF
TGTGCCAGCAGCTTGTCAGTGACCTACGAGCAGTACTTC
>NA|TRBJ2-5|TRBV9|few|12
CASSTEGGTQYF
TGTGCCAGCAGCACCGAAGGGGGGACCCAGTACTTC
>NA|TRBJ2-7|TRBV9|few|14
CASSPGSDQFRQYF
TGTGCCAGCAGCCCTGGGAGCGATCAATTCCGGCAGTACTTC
>NA|TRBJ2-3|TRBV29-1|NA|14
CSARRPTGGDTQYF
TGCAGCGCCAGACGGCCGACAGGCGGAGATACGCAGTATTTT
>NA|TRBJ1-1|TRBV7-9|NA|12
CASSKPNTEAFF
TGTGCCAGTTCGAAGCCCAACACTGAAGCTTTCTTT
>NA|TRBJ2-5|TRBV2|few|15
CASSEGARSAETQYF
TGTGCCAGCAGTGAAGGGGCACGTAGTGCGGAGACCCAGTACTTC
>NA|TRBJ1-5|TRBV30|few|13
CAWSPMSNQPQHF
TGTGCCTGGAGTCCCATGAGCAATCAGCCCCAGCATTTT
>NA|TRBJ2-3|TRBV30|NA|14
CAWSVPGGTDTQYF
TGTGCCTGGAGTGTACCAGGGGGCACAGATACGCAGTATTTT
>TRBD1|TRBJ1-1|TRBV18|NA|14
CASSPAREGQKAFF
TGTGCCAGCTCACCTGCCCGGGAGGGACAGAAAGCTTTCTTT
>TRBD2|TRBJ2-3|TRBV5-1|few|14
CASSKREGRDTQYF
TGCGCCAGCAGTAAGCGGGAGGGCCGGGATACGCAGTATTTT
>NA|TRBJ1-5|TRBV7-9|NA|13
CASSLQGNQPQHF
TGTGCCAGCAGCTTACAGGGAAATCAGCCCCAGCATTTT
>NA|TRBJ1-2|TRBV4-1|few|16
CASSQEGAGRSSGYTF
TGCGCCAGCAGCCAAGAAGGGGCAGGGCGGAGTAGTGGCTACACCTTC
>NA|TRBJ1-5|TRBV5-5|NA|16
CASSLDISQGNQPQHF
TGTGCCAGCAGCTTGGATATCTCGCAGGGGAATCAGCCCCAGCATTTT